A single sample gave rise to the 30 T cell receptor beta chains below, sequenced in a study of graft-versus-host responses after intestinal transplantation. TCRdb's copy holds only in-frame clones and misses some; the assay was immunoSEQ multiplex PCR. The sample lists about 100,000 clones; roughly 89% were seen once. Antigen specificity for these receptors is unknown. The starting material was unstimulated CD4+ T cells sorted from spleen or lymph node cells, obtained before transplant. Every receptor here comes from a human donor who was the organ donor for an intestinal transplant.

The J gene is TRBJ1-1, the V gene TRBV7-3, with 8 bases aligning to TRBD1. Per the germline V gene, CDR1 is SGHTA and CDR2 is FQGTGA. This CDR3 is 15 amino acids long. Trimming cost V 5 bases and J 0 bases; bases outside gene matches: 5. CDR3 sequence: CASSPMTGVNTEAFF. The CDR3 bases are TGTGCCAGCAGCCCAATGACAGGGGTGAACACTGAAGCTTTCTTT.

This rearrangement joins TRBV7-2 to TRBJ2-7, with TRBD2 identical over 8 bases. Per the germline V gene, CDR1 is SGHTA and CDR2 is FQGNSA. The CDR3 consists of 16 residues. The trim removed 1 base at V and 2 bases at J, leaving 7 bases unmatched. The CDR3 DNA reads as TGTGCCAGCAGCTTAGGCCTAGCGGGCCCTCCCTACGAGCAGTACTTC. Amino acid sequence: CASSLGLAGPPYEQYF.

The chain combines TRBV7-2 with TRBJ2-7, with D possibly TRBD2 on 6 matching bases. Trimming took off 8 bases at V and 4 bases at J, with 15 bases between the two ends. The CDR3 sequence is 13 residues long. Germline loops: CDR1 SGHTA, CDR2 FQGNSA. The CDR3 reads CASAGGSGYEQYF. CDR3 bases: TGTGCCAGCGCGGGCGGTAGCGGATACGAGCAGTACTTC.

In its sample, this clone was seen a few times. This chain connects TRBV19 to TRBJ1-6; D call uncertain. Trimming stripped 7 bases from V and 7 bases from J, with 11 bases between. From germline, CDR1 is LNHDA and CDR2 SQIVND (reference sequence). The CDR3 spans 13 residues. CDR3 protein: CASTGSPNSPLHF. The DNA of the CDR3 is TGTGCCAGTACGGGGAGCCCGAATTCACCCCTCCACTTT.

This clone was detected once. The rearrangement uses TRBV29-1 and TRBJ1-3; D gene uncertain. The length of the CDR3 is 13 residues. Trimming took off 4 bases at V and 4 bases at J, with 11 bases between the two ends. CDR1 and CDR2 (germline): SQVTM, ANQGSEA. The CDR3 reads CSVVAGSGNTIYF. As DNA, the CDR3 is TGCAGCGTTGTGGCAGGTTCAGGAAACACCATATATTTT.

The rearrangement links TRBV4-3 to TRBJ2-5; D gene uncertain. The tail of the sequence fits TRBJ2-7 better, so the J call may be wrong. The CDR3 contains 14 residues. Germline CDR1 and CDR2: LGHNA and YSLEER. The CDR3 DNA reads as TGCGCCAGCAGCCAAGGACGGCGGTCCTACGAGCAGTACTTC. Protein sequence: CASSQGRRSYEQYF.

V and J are TRBV27 and TRBJ2-7, with 7 bases matching TRBD2. Germline lookup yields CDR1 MNHEY and CDR2 SMNVEV (reference sequence). Germline trimming cut 3 bases from V and 6 bases from J; bases unmatched to any gene: 8. The CDR3 totals 14 residues. The CDR3 DNA reads TGTGCCAGCAGTTTGCGATATGGGGGGGGCGAGCAGTACTTC. This gives the protein CASSLRYGGGEQYF.

The V and J genes are TRBV4-2 and TRBJ2-1; 9 bases agree with TRBD2. Unmatched junction bases numbered 6, after V lost 1 base and J lost 11 bases. This CDR3 has 14 amino acids. Germline V gene lookup returns CDR1 LGHNA and CDR2 YNFKEQ. CDR3 nucleotide sequence: TGTGCCAGCAGCCAAGGCCCTAGCGGGGAACAGCAGTTCTTC. It specifies CASSQGPSGEQQFF.

This chain links TRBV30 with TRBJ1-2; no reliable D call. V was pared by 0 bases and J by 6 bases, with 14 bases between. Per the germline V gene, CDR1 is GTSNPN and CDR2 is SVGIG (reference sequence). The CDR3 spans 14 residues. The CDR3 nucleotides are TGTGCCTGGAGTGTCAATATAGGGAGACATGGCTACACCTTC. Translating gives CAWSVNIGRHGYTF.

The chain links TRBV25-1 to TRBJ1-5; D remains unclear. This CDR3 has 15 residues. In germline, CDR1 is MGHDK, CDR2 SYGVNS. Trimming stripped 4 bases from V and 2 bases from J, with 12 bases between. CDR3 sequence (DNA): TGTGCCAGCAGTGGTGAGGTCTGGGGCAATCAGCCCCAGCATTTT. Translating gives CASSGEVWGNQPQHF.

This clone was detected only a few times. The CDR3 region is CASSRLPGEKLFF. DNA of the CDR3: TGTGCCAGCAGCCGACTCCCGGGGGAAAAACTGTTTTTT. The chain is built from TRBV14 and TRBJ1-4; D remains unclear. Trimming stripped 4 bases from V and 8 bases from J, with 11 bases between. The CDR3 spans 13 residues. The germline V gene has CDR1 SGHDN and CDR2 FVKESK.

The sample holds one count of this clone. The chain carries TRBV11-1 and TRBJ1-2; D is unresolved. Deletions cut 2 bases from V and 5 bases from J, with 6 bases between. Germline V gives CDR1 SGHAT, CDR2 FQDESV (reference sequence). The CDR3 covers 12 residues. CDR3 sequence reads: CASSLRGYGYTF. The DNA for the CDR3 is TGTGCCAGCAGCTTACGAGGGTATGGCTACACCTTC.

Turning to this clone: A read error may produce the germline difference seen at one junction end. The chain employs TRBV6-5 and TRBJ2-7; unclear D gene. Germline assignment: CDR1 MNHEY and CDR2 SVGAGI. The CDR3 is 12 residues long. In nucleotides, the CDR3 is TGTGCCAGCAGCCCGCGCGGTGCTTTTTTTGTCTTC. As protein: CASSPRGAFFVF.

Regarding this clone: Additional DNA sequences in this sample encode the identical CDR3. The rearrangement uses TRBV19 and TRBJ1-1; D remains ambiguous. The ends were cut back, 4 bases at V and 1 base at J, with 7 bases in the middle. CDR1 and CDR2 from the germline V gene are LNHDA and SQIVND (reference sequence). This CDR3 region has 13 residues. The CDR3: CASSTRGNTEAFF. CDR3 sequence (DNA): TGTGCCAGTAGTACCCGGGGGAACACTGAAGCTTTCTTT.

This chain connects TRBV6-5 to TRBJ1-4; tentative D call: TRBD1 (6 bases). Germline V gives CDR1 MNHEY, CDR2 SVGAGI. V was trimmed by 3 bases and J by 5 bases, leaving 16 bases between them. The CDR3 consists of 16 residues. This CDR3 reads CASSYGWGGRNEKLFF. CDR3 nucleotide sequence: TGTGCCAGCAGTTATGGGTGGGGGGGGCGCAATGAAAAACTGTTTTTT.

This chain uses TRBV4-3 with TRBJ2-2; 7 nucleotides agree with TRBD1. After removal of 2 bases from V and 6 bases from J, the junction contained 3 bases not matched to a gene. This CDR3 has 14 residues. Looked up from germline, CDR1 is LGHNA and CDR2 is YSLEER. This chain's CDR3 is CASSQPTGAGELFF. The CDR3 nucleotides read TGCGCCAGCAGCCAACCCACAGGGGCCGGGGAGCTGTTTTTT.

This chain links TRBV5-1 with TRBJ2-3, with 7 bases identical to TRBD2. This CDR3 is built from 14 residues. Germline CDR1 is SGHRS and CDR2 is YFSETQ. V was clipped by 0 bases and J by 4 bases; unmatched bases: 2. CDR3 region: CASSLGGGSDTQYF. The DNA of the CDR3 is TGCGCCAGCAGCTTGGGGGGGGGATCAGATACGCAGTATTTT.

V is TRBV4-1 and J is TRBJ2-3; TRBD2 matches at 8 bases. The germline CDR1 and CDR2 sequences are MGHRA and YSYEKL. The V gene end was trimmed by 1 base and the J gene end by 2 bases; junction bases not matched to a gene: 5. The CDR3 runs 16 residues. The CDR3 loop reads CASSQGLAGLTDTQYF. The CDR3 nucleotides are TGCGCCAGCAGCCAAGGCCTAGCGGGCCTCACAGATACGCAGTATTTT.

The rearrangement joins TRBV19 to TRBJ1-2; the D is unclear. The CDR3 is 12 amino acids. The V end was cut by 2 bases, the J end by 6 bases, with 7 bases between. Germline lookup yields CDR1 LNHDA and CDR2 SQIVND (reference sequence). In nucleotides, the CDR3 is TGTGCCAGTAGTATATCACAGCATGGCTACACCTTC. This sequence encodes CASSISQHGYTF.

J is TRBJ1-2 and V is TRBV10-2, with a weak D call TRBD1 (5 bases). The V gene's germline CDR1 is WSHSY and CDR2 SAAADI. The V gene lost 0 bases and the J gene lost 8 bases, with 7 bases spanning the gap. This CDR3 is built from 12 residues. CDR3 sequence: CASSESGGGYTF. The CDR3 nucleotides read TGCGCCAGCAGTGAGTCTGGGGGGGGCTACACCTTC.

The chain has TRBV27 and TRBJ2-2, with D uncertain. CDR1 is MNHEY and CDR2 is SMNVEV in the germline V gene (reference sequence). CDR3 size: 16 residues. Trimming took off 1 base at V and 0 bases at J, with 9 bases between the two ends. The CDR3 nucleotides read TGTGCCAGCAGTTTATTATCGGCGGCGAACACCGGGGAGCTGTTTTTT. This gives the protein CASSLLSAANTGELFF.

The rearrangement links TRBV28 to TRBJ1-2, with D possibly matching TRBD1 (6 bases). V lost 6 bases to trimming and J lost 4 bases, with 12 bases between them. This CDR3 is 13 amino acids long. From germline, CDR1 is MDHEN and CDR2 SYDVKM. The CDR3, as DNA: TGTGCCAGCAGATACGGGGGGCTCTATGGCTACACCTTC. It encodes CASRYGGLYGYTF.

This clone was seen just once. The V gene is TRBV10-1, the J gene TRBJ2-6, with a tentative D call TRBD1 (6 bases). The germline CDR1 and CDR2 sequences are WNHNN and SYGVQD (reference sequence). The CDR3 spans 16 residues. V gave up 2 bases and J gave up 2 bases, with 10 bases separating them. This CDR3 reads CASSERKGAGANVLTF. The CDR3, as DNA: TGCGCCAGCAGTGAGAGGAAGGGGGCTGGGGCCAACGTCCTGACTTTC.

The V call is TRBV7-9, the J call TRBJ2-7; D remains unclear. Germline CDR1 and CDR2: SEHNR and FQNEAQ (reference sequence). The V end was cut by 3 bases, the J end by 6 bases, with 9 bases between. This CDR3 region has 12 residues. For the CDR3, the DNA is TGTGCCAGCAGCTTCCGCAGTCCCGAGCAGTACTTC. Its translation: CASSFRSPEQYF.

The table lists this clone with a few counts. The V gene is TRBV18, the J gene TRBJ1-1; D remains unclear. Germline values: CDR1 KGHSH, CDR2 LQKENI. The V gene lost 6 bases and the J gene lost 1 base, with 9 bases spanning the gap. CDR3 length equals 13 residues. The CDR3 here is CASSHTENTEAFF. The DNA of the CDR3 is TGTGCCAGCTCGCATACAGAGAACACTGAAGCTTTCTTT.

This chain uses TRBV11-3 with TRBJ1-1, with 8 bases lining up with TRBD1. The CDR3 extends over 14 amino acids. With V trimmed by 4 bases and J by 1 base, 2 bases remained unmatched. CDR1 is SGHNT, CDR2 YENEEA, per germline. Written as DNA, the CDR3 is TGTGCCAGCAGCTCCGGGACAGGGAACACTGAAGCTTTCTTT. Translation gives CASSSGTGNTEAFF.

V usage is TRBV9 and J usage is TRBJ1-3; D is unclear. This CDR3 is 16 amino acids long. Germline values: CDR1 SGDLS, CDR2 YYNGEE. V lost 0 bases, J lost 0 bases, and 10 bases lay in between. CDR3 sequence reads: CASSVGGISSGNTIYF. The DNA for the CDR3 is TGTGCCAGCAGCGTAGGCGGCATATCCTCTGGAAACACCATATATTTT.

The V and J genes are TRBV6-1 and TRBJ2-7; no clear D. From germline, CDR1 is MNHNS and CDR2 SASEGT. V was shortened by 3 bases and J by 4 bases, with 10 bases between the two germline ends. The CDR3 length is 13 residues. CDR3 DNA: TGTGCCAGCAGTGATACGGAGCCTTACGAGCAGTACTTC. It yields the protein CASSDTEPYEQYF.

The chain joins TRBV11-1 to TRBJ2-1; 8 bases map to TRBD2. Germline CDR1 is SGHAT and CDR2 is FQDESV (reference sequence). This CDR3 spans 16 amino acids. V trimming: 6 bases; J trimming: 3 bases; junction bases outside the gene matches: 10. DNA for the CDR3: TGTGCCAGCAGACGAAACGGGGGGGGCAGCTACAATGAGCAGTTCTTC. Encoded protein: CASRRNGGGSYNEQFF.

The J gene is TRBJ2-2, the V gene TRBV7-2; 10 bases map to TRBD2. V shed 3 bases and J 4 bases; nucleotides not matched to a gene: 5. This CDR3 has 16 residues. Germline V gives CDR1 SGHTA, CDR2 FQGNSA. In DNA form, the CDR3 reads TGTGCCAGCAGCTTTACAGGGACTAGCGTCACCGGGGAGCTGTTTTTT. As protein: CASSFTGTSVTGELFF.